The 26 T cell receptor beta chains in this list originate from one sample, sequenced in a study of OX40 agonist ivuxolimab in advanced cancers. Some clones are missing from TCRdb's copy, which holds only in-frame ones; the method was immunoSEQ multiplex PCR. The table has approximately 75,000 clones, under 90% seen once. The specimen comprised CD4+ or CD8+ T cells sorted from blood, sampled in a trial of the OX40 agonist ivuxolimab. Receptors were obtained from an adult with an advanced solid tumor such as melanoma, head and neck, liver or kidney cancer.

This chain connects TRBV19 to TRBJ1-5, with unresolved D. Germline-derived CDR1 and CDR2 are LNHDA and SQIVND (reference sequence). Trimming left V 6 bases short and J 3 bases short, with 18 bases between. The CDR3 has 16 residues. In DNA, the CDR3 is TGTGCCAGTAGGTCACGGACCCAAATTTTCAATCAGCCCCAGCATTTT. The encoded protein is CASRSRTQIFNQPQHF.

V and J are TRBV6-1 and TRBJ1-1; tentative D call: TRBD1 (5 bases). The V and J ends lost 3 bases and 5 bases respectively, with 13 bases between them. CDR3 size: 14 residues. Germline CDR1 reads MNHNS; CDR2 reads SASEGT. CDR3 sequence: CASSEEGQVTEAFF. The CDR3 DNA reads TGTGCCAGCAGTGAGGAGGGGCAGGTGACTGAAGCTTTCTTT.

The V call is TRBV5-1, the J call TRBJ1-2; TRBD1 aligns across 10 bases. J gave up 4 bases and V 4 bases, and 16 bases lay outside the gene matches. CDR1 and CDR2 from the germline V gene are SGHRS and YFSETQ. The CDR3 sequence is 18 residues long. CDR3 coding DNA: TGCGCCAGCAGCCCTAGTCCGACAGGGGGCAATCTTGGCTATGGCTACACCTTC. Translating gives CASSPSPTGGNLGYGYTF.

This chain links TRBV14 with TRBJ2-7; perhaps TRBD2 as D (5 bases). The germline gives CDR1 SGHDN, CDR2 FVKESK. CDR3 length: 14 amino acids. V lost 3 bases, J lost 2 bases, and 11 bases lay in between. The CDR3 is CASSQAIATYEQYF. In DNA, the CDR3 is TGTGCCAGCAGCCAGGCGATAGCGACCTACGAGCAGTACTTC. The variable domain in full, with the rest retrieved from reference TRBV14 and TRBJ2-7, is EAGVTQFPSHSVIEKGQTVTLRCDPISGHDNLYWYRRVMGKEIKFLLHFVKESKQDESGMPNNRFLAERTGGTYSTLKVQPAELEDSGVYFCASSQAIATYEQYFGPGTRLTVT.

V and J are TRBV28 and TRBJ1-1; D ambiguous. The CDR3 runs to 14 residues. CDR1 and CDR2 from the germline V gene are MDHEN and SYDVKM. V gave up 1 base and J gave up 0 bases, with 6 bases separating them. DNA of the CDR3: TGTGCCAGCAGTTTATACAGCTTGAACACTGAAGCTTTCTTT. Its protein is CASSLYSLNTEAFF.

This clone has more than one count but fewer than ten. The chain recombines TRBV5-8 with TRBJ2-1, with 7 bases aligning to TRBD1. The V gene end was trimmed by 0 bases and the J gene end by 4 bases; junction bases not matched to a gene: 7. Germline CDR1 is SGHTS and CDR2 is YDEGEE. This CDR3 is built from 16 residues. CDR3 in amino acids: CASSLVGTDMYNEQFF. In DNA, the CDR3 is TGTGCCAGCAGCTTGGTGGGGACAGATATGTACAATGAGCAGTTCTTC.

This clone came up a few times. The chain joins TRBV7-2 to TRBJ2-7; 7 bases match TRBD2. CDR1 is SGHTA, CDR2 FQGNSA, per germline. The CDR3 is 15 amino acids. V dropped 1 base and J dropped 3; count of bases not matched to a gene: 6. CDR3 protein: CASSLGAGAGYEQYF. CDR3 nucleotides: TGTGCCAGCAGCTTAGGGGCGGGAGCGGGCTACGAGCAGTACTTC. Using reference TRBV7-2 and TRBJ2-7 for the parts outside the CDR3, the full variable domain is GAGVSQSPSNKVTEKGKDVELRCDPISGHTALYWYRQSLGQGLEFLIYFQGNSAPDKSGLPSDRFSAERTGGSVSTLTIQRTQQEDSAVYLCASSLGAGAGYEQYFGPGTRLTVT.

The chain joins TRBV7-3 to TRBJ2-1; 11 bases line up with TRBD2. J lost 3 bases, V lost 5 bases, and 3 bases had no gene match. The CDR3 consists of 15 residues. Looked up from germline, CDR1 is SGHTA and CDR2 is FQGTGA. The CDR3 sequence is CASSQLAGDYNEQFF. Written as DNA, the CDR3 is TGTGCCAGCAGCCAACTAGCGGGAGACTACAATGAGCAGTTCTTC. Based on the CDR3 plus reference TRBV7-3 and TRBJ2-1, the full variable domain is GAGVSQTPSNKVTEKGKYVELRCDPISGHTALYWYRQSLGQGPEFLIYFQGTGAADDSGLPNDRFFAVRPEGSVSTLKIQRTERGDSAVYLCASSQLAGDYNEQFFGPGTRLTVL.

The V and J genes are TRBV10-3 and TRBJ1-3, with TRBD1 as a possible D gene (6 bases). Germline lookup yields CDR1 ENHRY and CDR2 SYGVKD. V was cut by 6 bases and J by 0 bases, with 12 bases left in between. The CDR3 spans 15 residues. The CDR3 DNA follows: TGTGCCATCAGAGACGACAGGCACTCTGGAAACACCATATATTTT. This sequence encodes CAIRDDRHSGNTIYF.

The CDR3 nucleotides read TGCAGCGTTGGGCTAGCGGAAAGCACAGATACGCAGTATTTT. This translates into CSVGLAESTDTQYF. This chain joins TRBV29-1 and TRBJ2-3, with TRBD2 matching over 7 bases. Germline loops: CDR1 SQVTM, CDR2 ANQGSEA. V dropped 4 bases and J dropped 0; count of bases not matched to a gene: 4. This CDR3 comprises 14 residues.

The chain has TRBV2 and TRBJ2-7; possible D gene TRBD1, 6 bases. Germline CDR1 and CDR2: SNHLY and FYNNEI. V lost 6 bases and J lost 4, with 13 bases in between. The CDR3 is 13 residues long. CDR3: CASRGAGLYEQYF. The CDR3 DNA is TGTGCCAGCAGGGGGGCGGGTCTGTACGAGCAGTACTTC. Filled out from reference TRBV2 and TRBJ2-7, the complete variable domain reads EPEVTQTPSHQVTQMGQEVILRCVPISNHLYFYWYRQILGQKVEFLVSFYNNEISEKSEIFDDQFSVERPDGSNFTLKIRSTKLEDSAMYFCASRGAGLYEQYFGPGTRLTVT.

This chain joins TRBV7-8 and TRBJ2-1; D ambiguous. Trimming cost V 6 bases and J 7 bases, with 10 bases left between them. The CDR3 loop spans 12 amino acids. The germline V gene encodes CDR1 SGHVS and CDR2 FQNEAQ. The chain's CDR3 is CASSLKGNEQFF. The CDR3 DNA reads as TGTGCCAGCAGTTTAAAAGGGAATGAGCAGTTCTTC.

V usage is TRBV2 and J usage is TRBJ1-1; unclear D gene. V was pared by 4 bases and J by 1 base, with 13 bases between. CDR1 and CDR2 (germline): SNHLY, FYNNEI. This CDR3 contains 15 residues. CDR3 in DNA: TGTGCCAGCAGTGCGTCTTGGACCCAGAACACTGAAGCTTTCTTT. Protein product: CASSASWTQNTEAFF.

The chain links TRBV2 to TRBJ2-2; possible D gene TRBD1, 5 bases. This CDR3 region has 14 residues. Germline CDR1 SNHLY, CDR2 FYNNEI. Between the trimmed V and J ends, which lost 5 bases and 3 bases, there was a span of 10 bases. CDR3 nucleotide sequence: TGTGCCAGCAGTACCAGGGCGTACACCGGGGAGCTGTTTTTT. As protein: CASSTRAYTGELFF.

The rearrangement uses TRBV19 and TRBJ1-3; D remains ambiguous. CDR1 is LNHDA and CDR2 is SQIVND in the germline V gene (reference sequence). The length of the CDR3 is 15 residues. Trimming took off 5 bases at V and 0 bases at J, with 11 bases between the two ends. CDR3 loop: CASSPLKSSGNTIYF. The CDR3 DNA follows: TGTGCCAGTAGTCCCCTTAAGAGCTCTGGAAACACCATATATTTT.

Notes on this clone: The junction shows a germline mismatch at one end, possibly a read error. Other DNA sequences in the same sample also yield this CDR3. This sequence joins TRBV30 and TRBJ2-4; 11 positions match TRBD1. The CDR3 has 14 residues. CDR1 is GTSNPN and CDR2 is SVGIG in the germline V gene (reference sequence). The CDR3 protein is CAWSPGQGDDIQYF. CDR3 bases: TGTGCCTGGAGCCCGGGACAGGGGGATGACATCCAGTACTTC.

This chain uses TRBV5-6 with TRBJ1-2; D ambiguous. The germline V gene has CDR1 SGHDT and CDR2 YYEEEE. The CDR3 sequence is 14 residues long. Trimming took 4 bases from V and 2 from J, leaving 12 bases between them. The CDR3 protein is CASSPLRTNYGYTF. The CDR3 DNA is TGTGCCAGCAGCCCTCTGAGGACCAACTATGGCTACACCTTC.

The J gene is TRBJ2-7, the V gene TRBV7-9; D possibly matches TRBD1 or TRBD2 (6 bases each). V was shortened by 8 bases and J by 5 bases, with 13 bases between the two germline ends. The V gene's germline CDR1 is SEHNR and CDR2 FQNEAQ (reference sequence). The CDR3 consists of 12 residues. This CDR3 reads CASGGGYDEQYF. In nucleotides, the CDR3 is TGTGCCAGCGGAGGGGGGTACGACGAGCAGTACTTC.

The rearrangement links TRBV11-2 to TRBJ2-1, with D maybe TRBD2 (5 bases). Per germline, CDR1 SGHAT and CDR2 FQNNGV. This CDR3 has 15 residues. V shed 5 bases and J shed 7 bases, with 18 bases lying between them. CDR3 sequence reads: CASSRDGLPGNEQFF. The CDR3 DNA follows: TGTGCCAGCAGCCGTGACGGACTGCCCGGGAATGAGCAGTTCTTC.

V gene TRBV5-1 combines with J gene TRBJ2-7; D unresolved. Germline V CDR1 and CDR2: SGHRS, YFSETQ. CDR3 size: 13 residues. The V end was cut by 0 bases, the J end by 3 bases, with 7 bases between. Written as DNA, the CDR3 is TGCGCCAGCAGCTTGGAGAGCAGCTACGAGCAGTACTTC. Translating gives CASSLESSYEQYF.

This sequence joins TRBV14 and TRBJ2-4; TRBD1 is a possible D gene (6 bases). Trimming left V 4 bases short and J 4 bases short, with 17 bases between. The V gene's germline CDR1 is SGHDN and CDR2 FVKESK. CDR3 size: 16 residues. Here the CDR3 reads CASSPLTRGYKNIQYF. CDR3 sequence (DNA): TGTGCCAGCAGCCCCCTCACGAGGGGGTATAAAAACATTCAGTACTTC.

The CDR3 DNA sequence: TGTGCCAGCAGCGTAGCCGCAGGGGGCAGCACTGAAGCTTTCTTT. As protein: CASSVAAGGSTEAFF. The chain combines TRBV9 with TRBJ1-1, with 8 bases matching TRBD1. V was clipped by 0 bases and J by 4 bases; unmatched bases: 5. Germline V gives CDR1 SGDLS, CDR2 YYNGEE. The CDR3 is made up of 15 amino acids.

This sequence joins TRBV7-2 and TRBJ2-7; 7 bases are shared with TRBD2. Trimming took 1 base from V and 7 from J; bases not matched to a gene: 13. Germline loops: CDR1 SGHTA, CDR2 FQGNSA. The CDR3 length is 16 residues. The CDR3 loop reads CASSLGTGGGVREQYF. For the CDR3, the DNA is TGTGCCAGCAGCTTAGGGACTGGCGGGGGAGTGCGGGAGCAGTACTTC.

This clone was found a few times. The gene calls are TRBV6-5 and TRBJ2-3; D is unclear. V was pared by 2 bases and J by 3 bases, with 6 bases between. CDR1 is MNHEY and CDR2 is SVGAGI in the germline V gene. The CDR3 is 13 residues long. CDR3 residues: CASSYMETDTQYF. The CDR3 DNA reads as TGTGCCAGCAGTTACATGGAGACAGATACGCAGTATTTT.

The chain couples TRBV9 to TRBJ1-1; D uncertain. Germline V gene data show CDR1 as SGDLS and CDR2 as YYNGEE. The CDR3 has 15 residues. Trimming left V 4 bases short and J 0 bases short, with 13 bases between. Written as DNA, the CDR3 is TGTGCCAGCAGCACGAGGACTGATATGAACACTGAAGCTTTCTTT. This codes for CASSTRTDMNTEAFF.

This clone was counted only a few times. This chain connects TRBV2 to TRBJ2-7, with unresolved D. Trimming removed 4 bases from V and 2 bases from J, with 12 bases in between. Germline V CDR1 and CDR2: SNHLY, FYNNEI. There are 14 residues in the CDR3. In nucleotides, the CDR3 is TGTGCCAGCAGTGGTCCCCGAGGCGCCTACGAGCAGTACTTC. Translating it yields CASSGPRGAYEQYF.